One T cell receptor (beta chain) is described in this entry. One junction end disagrees with the germline gene, perhaps due to a read error. Three rounds of nested PCR, following a modified ARM-PCR protocol, produced the TCRbeta library. A single record per CDR3 protein comes from TCRdb applying MiXCR to the multiplex PCR reads. The sample lists some 70,000 distinct CDR3 sequences; approximately 68% were seen once. Germline V lookup: CDR1 MNHEY, CDR2 SVGAGI. The CDR3 runs 18 residues. The sample comes from a study of tumor and adjacent non-tumor tissue in lung cancer. No cell sorting was done before RNA was extracted from the tissue. This non-tumor lung sample came from over 3 cm beyond the tumor edge.

The receptor comes from a woman between 50 and 59 years old with non-small cell lung cancer. The sequencing sample was made of distant non-tumor lung tissue. This sequence joins TRBV6-5 and TRBJ2-2, with 8 bases that match TRBD2. The CDR3 protein is CVSSHHTSVAGPTGELFF. The CDR3, as DNA: TGTGTCAGCAGCCACCATACCTCAGTAGCGGGACCCACCGGGGAGCTGTTTTTT.